This T cell receptor (beta chain) was profiled in a study of read filtering for tumor transcriptome and immune sequencing. On the study more broadly: R-ISS stage counts were eight or nine for I, more than 15 for II, roughly seven for III.

This library used around 400 ng RNA and molecular barcoded adaptors spanning alpha/delta and beta/gamma chains. TCRdb redid the calling of the reads with MiXCR, one entry per CDR3 protein. The table has tens of thousands of distinct CDR3 sequences, about 20% seen once. Study conclusions and caveats: About 82% of IR-seq clonotypes had a single read, yet these held 3% to 4% of reads.

This clonotype was detected only a few times. The antigen remains unidentified. The TCR sequence derives from a donor at least 40 years old with multiple myeloma. Sequenced: a population of CD138-negative cells sorted from bone marrow.

CDR3 in amino acids: CASSRSGTNYGYTF. The CDR3 DNA reads TGTGCCAGCAGCCGGTCCGGGACTAACTATGGCTACACCTTC. The V call is TRBV14, the J call TRBJ1-2; D is unclear. Germline V gene sequence: CDR1 SGHDN, CDR2 FVKESK. Trimming pared 4 bases from V and 0 bases from J, leaving 9 bases between. This CDR3 comprises 14 residues.